In its sample, the clone carrying this T cell receptor beta chain was seen a few times. Its antigen is not identified. Sample treatment: roughly ten-day PBMC culture with coronavirus spike peptide pools or control peptides (ViraFEST assay). The unexposed donor provided CD4+ T cells, which were taken before the COVID-19 pandemic (2011-2018). The sample is drawn from a study of vaccination and CD4 T cells after COVID-19. The J segment lost 1 base and the V segment lost 4 bases, leaving 5 bases of the junction unmatched. The germline V gene has CDR1 MNHEY and CDR2 SVGAGI. The CDR3 runs 15 residues. Sequenced with the Oncomine TCR Beta short-read assay was DNA taken from cultured CD4+ T cells. Extraction of genomic DNA was performed on cultured CD4+ T cells. MiXCR, applied by TCRdb to the PCR reads, yields one record per CDR3 protein. The data contain thousands of distinct CDR3 sequences, roughly a third of them singletons.

This TCR came from a human donor in good health. The source material was CD4+ T cells from blood, cultured in vitro. J is TRBJ2-7 and V is TRBV6-5; the match to TRBD2 covers 9 bases. The CDR3 loop reads CASSSRAGGSYEQYF. The CDR3 DNA sequence: TGTGCCAGCAGTTCCAGAGCGGGAGGATCCTACGAGCAGTACTTC.